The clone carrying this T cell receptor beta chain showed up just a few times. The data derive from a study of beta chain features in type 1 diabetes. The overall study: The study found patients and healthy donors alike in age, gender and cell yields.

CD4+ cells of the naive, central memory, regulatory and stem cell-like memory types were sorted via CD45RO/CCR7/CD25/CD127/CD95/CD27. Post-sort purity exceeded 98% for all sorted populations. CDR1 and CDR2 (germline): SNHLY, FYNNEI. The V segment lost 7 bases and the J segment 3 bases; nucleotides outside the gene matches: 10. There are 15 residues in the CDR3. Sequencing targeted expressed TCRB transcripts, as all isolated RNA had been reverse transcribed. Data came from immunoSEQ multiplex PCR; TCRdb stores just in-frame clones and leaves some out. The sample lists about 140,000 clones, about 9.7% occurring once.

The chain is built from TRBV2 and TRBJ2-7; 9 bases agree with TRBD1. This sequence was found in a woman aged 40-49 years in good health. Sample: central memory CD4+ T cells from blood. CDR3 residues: CASTFGGTGNYEQYF. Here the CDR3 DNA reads TGTGCCAGCACATTCGGTGGGACAGGGAACTACGAGCAGTACTTC.